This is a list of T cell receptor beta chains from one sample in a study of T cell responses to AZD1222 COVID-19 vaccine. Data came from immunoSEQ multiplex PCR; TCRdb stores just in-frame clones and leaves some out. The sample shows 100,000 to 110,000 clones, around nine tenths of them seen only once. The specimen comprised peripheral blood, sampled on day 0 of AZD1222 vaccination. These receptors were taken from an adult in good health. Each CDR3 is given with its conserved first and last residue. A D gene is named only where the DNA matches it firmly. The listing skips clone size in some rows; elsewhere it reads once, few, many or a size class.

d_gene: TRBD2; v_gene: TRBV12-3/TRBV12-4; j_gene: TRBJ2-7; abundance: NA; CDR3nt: TGTGCCAGCAGTCCGGGACTAGCGTACGAGCAGTACTTC; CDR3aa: CASSPGLAYEQYF
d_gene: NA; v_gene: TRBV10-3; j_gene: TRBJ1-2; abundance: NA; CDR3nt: TGTGCCATCACGGGGCGGGGGGCTGACTATGGCTACACCTTC; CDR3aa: CAITGRGADYGYTF
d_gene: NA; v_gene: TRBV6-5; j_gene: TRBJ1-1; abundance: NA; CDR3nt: TGTGCCAGCAGTTCCAGGGCTCCGAACACTGAAGCTTTCTTT; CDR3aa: CASSSRAPNTEAFF
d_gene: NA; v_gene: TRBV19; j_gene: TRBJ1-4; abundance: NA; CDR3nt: TGTGCCAAAAAGATCGGGGCAGGGAATGAAAAACTGTTTTTT; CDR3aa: CAKKIGAGNEKLFF
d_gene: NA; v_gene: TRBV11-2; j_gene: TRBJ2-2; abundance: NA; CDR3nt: TGTGCCAGCAGCTTACGACAGGTCGACACCGGGGAGCTGTTTTTT; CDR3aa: CASSLRQVDTGELFF
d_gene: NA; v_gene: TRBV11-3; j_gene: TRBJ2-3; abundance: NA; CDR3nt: TGTGCCAGCAGCTCCATTGGGACAGATACGCAGTATTTT; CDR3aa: CASSSIGTDTQYF
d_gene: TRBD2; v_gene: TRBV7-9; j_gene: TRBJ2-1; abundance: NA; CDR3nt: TGTGCCAGCAGCTCCGCGGGAGGGAGCTCCTACAATGAGCAGTTCTTC; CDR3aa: CASSSAGGSSYNEQFF
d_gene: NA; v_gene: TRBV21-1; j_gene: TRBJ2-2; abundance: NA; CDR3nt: TGTGCCAGCAGAACAGGGGTGAACACCGGGGAGCTGTTTTTT; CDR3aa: CASRTGVNTGELFF
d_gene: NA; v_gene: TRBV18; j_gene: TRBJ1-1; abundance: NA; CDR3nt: TGTGCCAGCTCACCAAACTTGAACTTGAACACTGAAGCTTTCTTT; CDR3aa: CASSPNLNLNTEAFF
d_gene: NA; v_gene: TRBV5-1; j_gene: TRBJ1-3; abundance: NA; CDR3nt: TGCGCCAGCTGCCATTCGCCCGGGTCATGTAACACCATATATTTT; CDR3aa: CASCHSPGSCNTIYF
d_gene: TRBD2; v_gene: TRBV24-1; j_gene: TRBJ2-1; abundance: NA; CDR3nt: TGTGCCACCAGTCCGGGAGGTGGGGATGAGCAGTTCTTC; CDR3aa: CATSPGGGDEQFF
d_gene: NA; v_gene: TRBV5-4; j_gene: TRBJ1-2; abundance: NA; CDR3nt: TGTGCCAGCAGCTCCCAGGTCCTGACGGAAGCTTATGGCTACACCTTC; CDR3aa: CASSSQVLTEAYGYTF
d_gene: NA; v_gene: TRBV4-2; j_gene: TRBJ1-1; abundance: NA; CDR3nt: TGTGCCAGCAGCCAAGATACGGACACTGAAGCTTTCTTT; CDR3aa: CASSQDTDTEAFF
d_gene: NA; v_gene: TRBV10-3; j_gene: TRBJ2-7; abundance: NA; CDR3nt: TGTGCCATCAGTGCACGGGGGGCCCACGAGCAGTACTTC; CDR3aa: CAISARGAHEQYF
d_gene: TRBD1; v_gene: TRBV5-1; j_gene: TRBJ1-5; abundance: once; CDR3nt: TGCGCCAGCAGCTTGGCCCCAGGGGGCAGTGGCAATCAGCCCCAGCATTTT; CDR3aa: CASSLAPGGSGNQPQHF
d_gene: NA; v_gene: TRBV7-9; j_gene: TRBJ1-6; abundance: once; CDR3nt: TGTGCCAGCAGCTCCACAAGGGTTCTAAACTCACCCCTCCACTTT; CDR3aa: CASSSTRVLNSPLHF
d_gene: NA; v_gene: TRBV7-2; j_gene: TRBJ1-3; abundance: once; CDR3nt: TGTGCCAGCAGCTTAAGGGGTACTGGAAACACCATATATTTT; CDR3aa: CASSLRGTGNTIYF
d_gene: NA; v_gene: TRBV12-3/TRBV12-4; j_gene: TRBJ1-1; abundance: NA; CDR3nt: TGTGCCAGCAAAGGGGATGTGCACACTGAAGCTTTCTTT; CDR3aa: CASKGDVHTEAFF
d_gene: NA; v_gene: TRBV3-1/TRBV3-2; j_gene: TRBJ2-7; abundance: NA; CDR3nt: TGTGCCAGCAGCCAAGCGCATTTCGGGGCTGGGGCCTACGAGCAGTACTTC; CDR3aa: CASSQAHFGAGAYEQYF
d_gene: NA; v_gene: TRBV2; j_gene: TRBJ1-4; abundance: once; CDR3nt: TGTGCCAGCAGTGAATCCTCAACTAATGAAAAACTGTTTTTT; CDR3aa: CASSESSTNEKLFF
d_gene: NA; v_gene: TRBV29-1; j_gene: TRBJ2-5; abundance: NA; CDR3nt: TGCAGCGTTGCCTTGAGGACGACAGAGACCCAGTACTTC; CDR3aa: CSVALRTTETQYF
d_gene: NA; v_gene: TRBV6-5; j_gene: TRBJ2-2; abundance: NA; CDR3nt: TGTGCCAGCAGAACTACCTTCGGGGAGCTGTTTTTT; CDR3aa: CASRTTFGELFF
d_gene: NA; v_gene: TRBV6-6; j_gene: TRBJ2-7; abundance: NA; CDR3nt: TGTGCCAGCACGACAGCCTACGAGCAGTACTTC; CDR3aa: CASTTAYEQYF
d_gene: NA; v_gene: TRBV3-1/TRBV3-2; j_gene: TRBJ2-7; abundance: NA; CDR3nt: TGTGCCAGCAGCCTCGAGCAGTACTTC; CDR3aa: CASSLEQYF
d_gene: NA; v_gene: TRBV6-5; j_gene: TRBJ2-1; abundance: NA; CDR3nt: TGTGCCAGCAGTTTTAAGGCCAGGGGGGCGAATGAGCAGTTCTTC; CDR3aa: CASSFKARGANEQFF
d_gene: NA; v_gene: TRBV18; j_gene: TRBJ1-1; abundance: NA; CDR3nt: TGTGCCAGCTCATCAAACGACTTCGCTGTAGGGACCACTGAAGCTTTCTTT; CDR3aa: CASSSNDFAVGTTEAFF
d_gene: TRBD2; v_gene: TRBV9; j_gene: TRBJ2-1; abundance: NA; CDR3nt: TGTGCCAGCGGGGTCGGGGGGGACGCCAATGAGCAGTTCTTC; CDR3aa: CASGVGGDANEQFF
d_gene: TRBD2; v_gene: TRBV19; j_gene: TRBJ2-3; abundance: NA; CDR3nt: TGTGCCAGTAGTACGCTAGCGGGGGGTTCACCCACAGATACGCAGTATTTT; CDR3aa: CASSTLAGGSPTDTQYF
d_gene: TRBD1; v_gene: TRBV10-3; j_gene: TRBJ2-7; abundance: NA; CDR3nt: TGTGCCATCAGTGAGCAGGGGGAAGGCTACGAGCAGTACTTC; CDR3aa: CAISEQGEGYEQYF
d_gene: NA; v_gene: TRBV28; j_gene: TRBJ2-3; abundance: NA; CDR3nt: TGTGCCAGCAGGGGCGACCCCACAGATACGCAGTATTTT; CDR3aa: CASRGDPTDTQYF
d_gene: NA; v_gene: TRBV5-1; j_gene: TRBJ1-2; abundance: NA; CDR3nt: TGCGCCAGCAGCCCTCCGGGGTTCCAAGGGGGCTACACCTTC; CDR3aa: CASSPPGFQGGYTF
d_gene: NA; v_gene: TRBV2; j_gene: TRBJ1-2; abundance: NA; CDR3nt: TGTGCCAGCACCCGACCCGGGGTGTTTTCTGGCTACACCTTC; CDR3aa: CASTRPGVFSGYTF
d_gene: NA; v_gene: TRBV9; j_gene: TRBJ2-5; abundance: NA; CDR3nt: TGTGCCAGCAGCGTAGGTTATTCGCGGGGGCCGCACCAGGAGACCCAGTACTTC; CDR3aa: CASSVGYSRGPHQETQYF
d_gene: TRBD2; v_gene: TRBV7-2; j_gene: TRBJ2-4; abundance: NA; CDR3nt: TGTGCCAGCAGCTTAGTAGTAGCGGGGGGGGCCAAAAACATTCAGTACTTC; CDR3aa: CASSLVVAGGAKNIQYF
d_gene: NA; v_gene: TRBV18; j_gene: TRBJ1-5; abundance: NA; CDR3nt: TGTGCCAGCTCGGGGGGTGACGGCAATCAGCCCCAGCATTTT; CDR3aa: CASSGGDGNQPQHF
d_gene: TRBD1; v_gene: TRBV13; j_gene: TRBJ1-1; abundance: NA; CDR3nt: TGTGCCAGCAGCCTCGACAGGGCCACTGAAGCTTTCTTT; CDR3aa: CASSLDRATEAFF
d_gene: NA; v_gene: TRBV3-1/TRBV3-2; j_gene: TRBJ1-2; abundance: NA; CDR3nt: TGTGCCAGCAGCCAGTCACTCAATGGCTACACCTTC; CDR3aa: CASSQSLNGYTF
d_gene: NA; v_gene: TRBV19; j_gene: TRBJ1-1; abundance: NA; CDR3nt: TGTGCCAGTAGTACCCTCGGCATGAACCCTGAAGCTTTCTTT; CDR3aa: CASSTLGMNPEAFF
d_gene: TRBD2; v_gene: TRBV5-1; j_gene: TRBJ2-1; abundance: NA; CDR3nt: TGCGCCAGCAGCTTAATAACGGGAGGGTCCTACAATGAGCAGTTCTTC; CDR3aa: CASSLITGGSYNEQFF
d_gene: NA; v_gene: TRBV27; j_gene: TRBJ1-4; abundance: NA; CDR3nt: TGTGCCAGCAGTTTGATGGGGGCCCGTGAAAAACTGTTTTTT; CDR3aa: CASSLMGAREKLFF
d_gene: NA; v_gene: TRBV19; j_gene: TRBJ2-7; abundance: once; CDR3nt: TGTGCCAGTAGTGACCGGGACACGAACTACGAGCAGTACTTC; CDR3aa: CASSDRDTNYEQYF
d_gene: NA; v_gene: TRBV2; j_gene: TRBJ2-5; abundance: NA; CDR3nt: TGTGCCAGCAATTGGGCAACGGGGGAGACCCAGTACTTC; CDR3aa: CASNWATGETQYF
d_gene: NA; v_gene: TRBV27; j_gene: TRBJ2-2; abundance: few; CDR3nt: TGTGCCAGCAGTTTAAGGGGGGCAGGGGGTCCCGGGGAGCTGTTTTTT; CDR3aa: CASSLRGAGGPGELFF
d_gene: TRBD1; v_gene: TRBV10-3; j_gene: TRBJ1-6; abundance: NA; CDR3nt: TGTGCCACCGGGGGACAGGGGGCAGAGTCCTATAATTCACCCCTCCACTTT; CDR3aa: CATGGQGAESYNSPLHF
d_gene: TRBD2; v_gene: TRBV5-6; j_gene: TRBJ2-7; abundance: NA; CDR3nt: TGTGCCAGCAGCTCGCTAGCGGGAGAGTGGAACGAGCAGTACTTC; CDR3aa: CASSSLAGEWNEQYF
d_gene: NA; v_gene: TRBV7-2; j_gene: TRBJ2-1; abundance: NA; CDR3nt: TGTGCCAGCAGCACCGACAGGGAGGCCTATGAGCAGTTCTTC; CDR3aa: CASSTDREAYEQFF
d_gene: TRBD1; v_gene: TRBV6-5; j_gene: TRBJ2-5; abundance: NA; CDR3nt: TGTGCCAGCAAGAAGGGGACAGAGCAAGAGACCCAGTACTTC; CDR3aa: CASKKGTEQETQYF
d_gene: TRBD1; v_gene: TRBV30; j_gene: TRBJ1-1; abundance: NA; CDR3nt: TGTGCCTGGTACCCTAGTCAGGGGGAGGTTGAAGCTTTCTTT; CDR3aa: CAWYPSQGEVEAFF
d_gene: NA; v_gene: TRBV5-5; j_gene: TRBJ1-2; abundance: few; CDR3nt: TGTGCCAGCAGCTTGGAAGGGTCGGGCTATGGCTACACCTTC; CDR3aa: CASSLEGSGYGYTF
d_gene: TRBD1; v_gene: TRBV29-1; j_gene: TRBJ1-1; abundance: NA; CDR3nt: TGCAGCGGATATGGACAGGGGGGAGCTTTCTTT; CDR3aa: CSGYGQGGAFF
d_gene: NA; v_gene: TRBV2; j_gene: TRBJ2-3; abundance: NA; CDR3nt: TGTGCCGATAGGGTGGGAGCCACAGATACGCAGTATTTT; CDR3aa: CADRVGATDTQYF
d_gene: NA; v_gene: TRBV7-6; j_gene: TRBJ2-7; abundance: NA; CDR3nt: TGTGCCAGCAGCTTATTCGATAACGAGCAGTACTTC; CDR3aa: CASSLFDNEQYF
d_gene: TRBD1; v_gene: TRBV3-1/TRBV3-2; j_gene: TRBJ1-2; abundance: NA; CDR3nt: TGTGCCAGCAGCCGACACCCACAGGGGGCCCAAACCTATGGCTACACCTTC; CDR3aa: CASSRHPQGAQTYGYTF
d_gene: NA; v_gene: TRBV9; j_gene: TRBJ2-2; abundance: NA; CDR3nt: TGTGCCAGCAGCGTAGGACAGACTACCGGGGAGCTGTTTTTT; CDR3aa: CASSVGQTTGELFF
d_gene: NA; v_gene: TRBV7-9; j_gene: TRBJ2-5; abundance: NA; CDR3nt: TGTGCCAGCAGCTTAGGGTTGGGGCTTCCACAGACCCAGTACTTC; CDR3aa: CASSLGLGLPQTQYF
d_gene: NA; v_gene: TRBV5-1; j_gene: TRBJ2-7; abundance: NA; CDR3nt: TGCGCCAGCAGCTTGACTAGTTCTGACACCCTGGTCTACGAGCAGTACTTC; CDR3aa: CASSLTSSDTLVYEQYF
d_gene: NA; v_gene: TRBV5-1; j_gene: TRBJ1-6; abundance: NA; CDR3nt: TGCGCCAGCAGCCCGGAAGTGCAGGGGTTCGGGGCTAATTCACCCCTCCACTTT; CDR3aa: CASSPEVQGFGANSPLHF
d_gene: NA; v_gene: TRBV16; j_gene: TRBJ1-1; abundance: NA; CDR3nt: TGTGCCAGCAGCCAATCGAACGTCCAGGAAGCTTTCTTT; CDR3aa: CASSQSNVQEAFF
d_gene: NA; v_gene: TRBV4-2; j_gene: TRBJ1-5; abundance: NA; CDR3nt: TGTGCCAGCAGCCAAGATCTGCAGGAAAATCAGCCCCAGCATTTT; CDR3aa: CASSQDLQENQPQHF
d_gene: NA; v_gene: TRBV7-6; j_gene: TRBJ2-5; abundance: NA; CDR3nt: TGTGCCAGCAGCTTTGGGGCTCATGGGACCCAGTACTTC; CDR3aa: CASSFGAHGTQYF